This TCR beta chain stems from a study of T cell clonotyping in hematopoietic cell transplantation (dated by TCRdb to 2020 to 2023). For context, the study as a whole: Recipient samples taken before transplant were collected after cytoreduction. A total of 110 to 150 blood samples were gathered in the study from roughly 37 consecutive transplant recipients along with their related donors. Patients were recruited between 2015 and 2017 and followed until September 2020 or death. General findings and caveats noted by the study authors: Recipient repertoires showed only a small fraction of overlap with donor repertoires, and over 97% appeared de novo at the given depth. Donor and pretransplant recipient Inverse Simpson Index values predicted broader posttransplant TCR repertoire diversity. Sample size was limited, and cells were not sorted, so CD4 and CD8 repertoire contributions could not be separated. After transplant, TCR diversity in recipients dropped, and pathologically expanded clonotypes increased progressively from day 30 to day 180.

The immunoSEQ assay, a bias-controlled multiplex PCR with V- and J-specific primers, was used to amplify TCR beta CDR3 regions from genomic DNA. A proprietary barcode and Illumina adapter sequences were added to the CDR3 amplicons in a second PCR step. An Illumina MiSeq instrument was used to sequence the CDR3 libraries. The paper's data handling went like this. Export and quality control were handled in immunoSEQ Analyzer 3.0, while downstream analyses relied on R Bioconductor and Immunarch. Repertoire metrics were calculated using only productive rearrangements within the normalized downsampled data set. In the normalized cohort, clonotypes with more than 5 templates were defined as pathologically expanded. The Inverse Simpson Index was used to measure repertoire diversity. To capture all clonotypes, the CMV-specificity analyses were run on the non-normalized data set. Drawn from immuneACCESS, this table holds only the in-frame rearrangements with V and J called that TCRdb kept. Clones are partly lost; checked studies trace under half to an unresolved V gene and leave the rest unexplained. Clone size and the V and J calls come from that table; the DNA yielded D and trimming. This sample has around 37,000 clones in its table, and 85% of those were observed once. Of the sample, about 2.6% falls within the top ten clones.

The time point label for this specimen denotes: recipient sample about 28 days before transplant, after cytoreduction. Blood samples were obtained from recipients approximately 28 days before transplant and at days 30, 100 and 180 after transplant. Using Nuclei Lysis Solution, genomic DNA was extracted from unfractionated peripheral blood mononuclear cells that were either fresh or cryopreserved. Note on this clone: The target of this receptor is not known. The record has no base qualities; no much larger clone is one base away.

Trimming removed 6 bases from V and 10 bases from J, leaving 10 bases between the germline ends. CDR3 length: 12 amino acids, cysteine to phenylalanine. The sequence is cut down to CDR3 DNA, 36 bases in frame from base 1. For CDR1 and CDR2, the germline V gene (reference sequence) lists SEHNR and FQNEAQ. The sequence was collected from a man aged 55 to 70 with acute myeloid leukemia. Some clones in this sample may be carry-over from other donors' samples. Recombination connected TRBV7-9 to TRBJ1-6; no D gene can be assigned with confidence. The sample consisted of peripheral blood mononuclear cells, taken before stem cell transplant. The CDR3 amino acid sequence is: CASSPPQSPLHF. The DNA sequence is as follows: TGTGCCAGCAGTCCCCCTCAGTCACCCCTCCACTTT.